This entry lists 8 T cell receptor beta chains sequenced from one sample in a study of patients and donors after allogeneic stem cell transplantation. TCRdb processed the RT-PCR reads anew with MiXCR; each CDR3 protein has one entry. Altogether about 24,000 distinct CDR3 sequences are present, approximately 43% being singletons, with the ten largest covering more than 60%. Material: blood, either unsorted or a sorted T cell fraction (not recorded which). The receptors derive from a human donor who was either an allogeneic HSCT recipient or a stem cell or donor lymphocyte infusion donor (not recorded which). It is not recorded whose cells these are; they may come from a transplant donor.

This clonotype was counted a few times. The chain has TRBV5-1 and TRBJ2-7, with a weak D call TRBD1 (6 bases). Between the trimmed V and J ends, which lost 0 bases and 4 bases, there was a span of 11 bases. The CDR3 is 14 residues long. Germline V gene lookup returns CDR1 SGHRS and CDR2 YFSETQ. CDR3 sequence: CASSLGTDWYEQYF. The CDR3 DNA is TGCGCCAGCAGCTTGGGGACAGACTGGTACGAGCAGTACTTC. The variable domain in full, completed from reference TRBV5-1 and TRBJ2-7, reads KAGVTQTPRYLIKTRGQQVTLSCSPISGHRSVSWYQQTPGQGLQFLFEYFSETQRNKGNFPGRFSGRQFSNSRSEMNVSTLELGDSALYLCASSLGTDWYEQYFGPGTRLTVT.

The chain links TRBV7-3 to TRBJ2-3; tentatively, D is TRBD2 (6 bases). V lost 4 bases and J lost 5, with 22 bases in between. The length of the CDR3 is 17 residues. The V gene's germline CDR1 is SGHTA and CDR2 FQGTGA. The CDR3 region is CASSSPGFERVGDTQYF. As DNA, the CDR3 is TGTGCCAGCAGCTCCCCGGGGTTTGAGCGGGTCGGAGATACGCAGTATTTT.

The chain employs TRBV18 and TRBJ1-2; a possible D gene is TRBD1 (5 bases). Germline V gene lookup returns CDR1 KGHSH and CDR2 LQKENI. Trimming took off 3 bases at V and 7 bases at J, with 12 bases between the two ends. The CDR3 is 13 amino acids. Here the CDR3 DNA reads TGTGCCAGCTCACCTTCCAGGGAGGGTGGCTACACCTTC. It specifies CASSPSREGGYTF. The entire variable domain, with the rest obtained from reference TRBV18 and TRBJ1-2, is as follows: NAGVMQNPRHLVRRRGQEARLRCSPMKGHSHVYWYRQLPEEGLKFMVYLQKENIIDESGMPKERFSAEFPKEGPSILRIQQVVRGDSAAYFCASSPSREGGYTFGSGTRLTVV.

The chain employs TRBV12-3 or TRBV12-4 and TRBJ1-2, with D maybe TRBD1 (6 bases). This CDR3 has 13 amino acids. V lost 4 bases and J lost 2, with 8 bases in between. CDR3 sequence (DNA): TGTGCCAGCAGTTCCGGACAGAACTATGGCTACACCTTC. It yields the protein CASSSGQNYGYTF.

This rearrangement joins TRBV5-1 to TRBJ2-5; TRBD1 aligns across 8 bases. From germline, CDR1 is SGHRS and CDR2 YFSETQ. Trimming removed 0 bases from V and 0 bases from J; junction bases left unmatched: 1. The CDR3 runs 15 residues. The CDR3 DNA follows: TGCGCCAGCAGCTTGGGCAGGGGGCACCAAGAGACCCAGTACTTC. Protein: CASSLGRGHQETQYF.

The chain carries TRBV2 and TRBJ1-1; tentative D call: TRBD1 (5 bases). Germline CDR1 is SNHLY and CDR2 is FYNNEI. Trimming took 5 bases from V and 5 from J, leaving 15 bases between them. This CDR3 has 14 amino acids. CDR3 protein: CASSYLGDSTEAFF. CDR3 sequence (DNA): TGTGCCAGCAGTTACCTGGGGGATTCTACTGAAGCTTTCTTT.

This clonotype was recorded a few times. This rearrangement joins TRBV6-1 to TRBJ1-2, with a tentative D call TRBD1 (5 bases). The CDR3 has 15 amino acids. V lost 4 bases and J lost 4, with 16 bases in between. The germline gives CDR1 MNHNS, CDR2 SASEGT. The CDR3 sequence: CASSGLGGVGYGYTF. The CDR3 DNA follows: TGTGCCAGCAGTGGTCTGGGAGGGGTCGGCTATGGCTACACCTTC.

Here the CDR3 reads CASSLGGAENSPLHF. The CDR3 DNA follows: TGCGCCAGCAGCTTGGGAGGCGCCGAGAATTCACCCCTCCACTTT. V usage is TRBV5-1 and J usage is TRBJ1-6, with no clear D. Germline CDR1 reads SGHRS; CDR2 reads YFSETQ. The CDR3 is 15 residues long. V was trimmed by 0 bases and J by 7 bases, leaving 11 bases between them.